The present entry profiles one T cell receptor (beta chain) with its context. Antigen unknown. Trimming stripped 3 bases from V and 1 base from J, with 9 bases between. The CDR3 is made up of 13 amino acids. Germline values: CDR1 SQVTM, CDR2 ANQGSEA. The data were obtained in a study of CD8+ T cells in alopecia areata. Study at large: Among treated patients, oral tofacitinib was administered at 5 to 10 mg twice daily.

Findings of the study overall: Researchers say the link of baseline CD8+ expansion to response remains uncertain, with one nonresponder. Alopecia totalis/universalis scalp especially showed more expanded CD8+ clones than normal scalp.

The sample's treatment: oral pan-JAK inhibitor, 5-10 mg twice daily. Extracted from the samples, RNA was reverse transcribed into cDNA to serve as the sequencing template. TCRdb keeps only in-frame clones here, not all; method: immunoSEQ multiplex PCR. Here the sample spans around 200,000 clones, around 56% being singletons. The sequencing used CD4+ T cells sorted from blood, collected at week 4, from a patient treated with tofacitinib. The receptor was isolated from a human donor with alopecia areata. The chain couples TRBV29-1 to TRBJ1-2; D not resolved. The CDR3 loop reads CSVDDSLNYGYTF. The CDR3 nucleotides are TGCAGCGTTGATGACTCACTTAACTATGGCTACACCTTC.